Shown below are 3 T cell receptor beta chains from a single sample sequenced in a study of cytomegalovirus exposure and HLA in healthy donors. This PCR relied on a set of 60 Vbeta primers and 13 Jbeta primers. Generated by immunoSEQ multiplex PCR, the TCRdb table keeps only in-frame clones and is missing some. The sample shows approximately 190,000 clones, 70% to 85% of them seen only once. The material sequenced was PBMCs. The receptors were sampled from a boy between 2 and 10 years old in good health and CMV-seronegative.

The chain uses TRBV14 and TRBJ2-5; a possible D gene is TRBD2 (6 bases). From germline, CDR1 is SGHDN and CDR2 FVKESK. This CDR3 spans 14 amino acids. Deletions cut 2 bases from V and 4 bases from J, with 11 bases between. CDR3 sequence (DNA): TGTGCCAGCAGCCAATCTCCGGGGGTAGAGACCCAGTACTTC. It yields the protein CASSQSPGVETQYF.

The V gene is TRBV2, the J gene TRBJ2-1; no clear D. CDR3 size: 14 residues. The V end was cut by 6 bases, the J end by 1 base, with 10 bases between. Germline V CDR1 and CDR2: SNHLY, FYNNEI. CDR3 residues: CASRETESYNEQFF. In DNA form, the CDR3 reads TGTGCCAGCAGAGAAACAGAGTCCTACAATGAGCAGTTCTTC.

The chain is built from TRBV27 and TRBJ2-1; 9 bases match TRBD2. Germline values: CDR1 MNHEY, CDR2 SMNVEV (reference sequence). Losses at the gene ends were 6 bases for V and 2 bases for J; bases not matched to a gene: 2. CDR3 length: 14 amino acids. The CDR3 loop reads CASRAGGTYNEQFF. Written as DNA, the CDR3 is TGTGCCAGCAGAGCGGGGGGTACCTACAATGAGCAGTTCTTC.